The 3 T cell receptor beta chains in this list originate from one sample, sequenced in a study of cytomegalovirus exposure and HLA in healthy donors. The PCR used 60 Vbeta and 13 Jbeta primers. Sequencing was performed with immunoSEQ multiplex PCR; in TCRdb, only in-frame clones are kept and a portion is missing. The specimen's table records around 100,000 clones. The sample was PBMCs. These TCRs come from a man between 40 and 49 years old in good health and CMV-seropositive.

This chain uses TRBV5-1 with TRBJ2-3, with 9 bases lining up with TRBD2. V shed 4 bases, J shed 0 bases, and the junction held 6 bases outside the gene matches. This CDR3 region has 16 residues. Germline-derived CDR1 and CDR2 are SGHRS and YFSETQ. The CDR3 sequence: CASSPGTSPSTDTQYF. CDR3 sequence (DNA): TGCGCCAGCAGCCCGGGGACTAGCCCTAGCACAGATACGCAGTATTTT.

The CDR3 reads CASRSGVGELFF. In DNA form, the CDR3 reads TGTGCCAGCCGTTCGGGGGTCGGGGAGCTGTTTTTT. This chain joins TRBV7-9 and TRBJ2-2; a possible D gene is TRBD2 (6 bases). V was trimmed by 8 bases and J by 7 bases, leaving 11 bases between them. The CDR3 runs 12 residues. Germline CDR1 and CDR2: SEHNR and FQNEAQ (reference sequence).

The chain employs TRBV28 and TRBJ1-2; 8 bases align to TRBD1. The CDR3 runs 17 residues. The J segment lost 0 bases and the V segment lost 5 bases, leaving 11 bases of the junction unmatched. Germline values: CDR1 MDHEN, CDR2 SYDVKM. This chain's CDR3 is CASSGRTGRKANYGYTF. CDR3 DNA sequence: TGTGCCAGCAGTGGACGGACAGGGCGCAAAGCTAACTATGGCTACACCTTC.